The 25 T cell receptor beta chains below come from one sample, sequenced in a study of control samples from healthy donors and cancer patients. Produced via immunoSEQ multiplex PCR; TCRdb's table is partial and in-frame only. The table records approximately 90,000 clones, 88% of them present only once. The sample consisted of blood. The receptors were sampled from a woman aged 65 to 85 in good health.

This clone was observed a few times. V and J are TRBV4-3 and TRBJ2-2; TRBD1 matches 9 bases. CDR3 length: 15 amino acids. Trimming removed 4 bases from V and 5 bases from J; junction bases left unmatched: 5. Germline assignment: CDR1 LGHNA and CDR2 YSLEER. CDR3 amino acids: CASSPTGGKTGELFF. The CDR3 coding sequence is TGCGCCAGCAGCCCGACAGGGGGAAAAACCGGGGAGCTGTTTTTT.

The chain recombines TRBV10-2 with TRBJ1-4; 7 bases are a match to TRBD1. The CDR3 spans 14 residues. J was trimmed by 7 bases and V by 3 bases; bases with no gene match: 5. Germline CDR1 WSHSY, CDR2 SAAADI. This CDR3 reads CASSDPRGSEKLFF. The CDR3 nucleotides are TGCGCCAGCAGTGACCCCAGGGGGAGTGAAAAACTGTTTTTT.

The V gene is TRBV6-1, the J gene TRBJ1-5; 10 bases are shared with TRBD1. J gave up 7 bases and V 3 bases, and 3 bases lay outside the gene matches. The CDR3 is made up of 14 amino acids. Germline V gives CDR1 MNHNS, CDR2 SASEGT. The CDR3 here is CASSETGGRQPQHF. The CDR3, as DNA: TGTGCCAGCAGTGAGACAGGGGGCCGACAGCCCCAGCATTTT.

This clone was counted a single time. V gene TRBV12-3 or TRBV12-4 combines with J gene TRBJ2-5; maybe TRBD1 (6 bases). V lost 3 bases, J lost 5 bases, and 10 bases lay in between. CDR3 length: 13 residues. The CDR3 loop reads CASSLGAGETQYF. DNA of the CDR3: TGTGCCAGCAGTTTGGGGGCAGGGGAGACCCAGTACTTC.

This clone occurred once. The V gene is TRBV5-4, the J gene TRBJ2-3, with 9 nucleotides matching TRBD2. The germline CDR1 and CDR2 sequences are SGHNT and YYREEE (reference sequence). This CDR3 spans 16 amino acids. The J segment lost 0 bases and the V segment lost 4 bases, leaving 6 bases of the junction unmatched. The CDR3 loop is CASSLSGGTSTDTQYF. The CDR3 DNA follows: TGTGCCAGCAGCCTGAGCGGGGGGACTAGCACAGATACGCAGTATTTT.

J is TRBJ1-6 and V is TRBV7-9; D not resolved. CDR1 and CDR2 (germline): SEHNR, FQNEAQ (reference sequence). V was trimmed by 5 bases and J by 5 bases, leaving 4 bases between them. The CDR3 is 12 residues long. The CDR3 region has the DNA TGTGCCAGCAGCCCTAATAATTCACCCCTCCACTTT. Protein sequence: CASSPNNSPLHF.

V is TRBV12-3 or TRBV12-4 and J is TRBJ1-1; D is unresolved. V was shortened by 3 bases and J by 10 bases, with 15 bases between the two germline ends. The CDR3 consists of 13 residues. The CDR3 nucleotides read TGTGCCAGCAGTTTTGAGACCCTCTCGGCAGCTTTCTTT. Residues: CASSFETLSAAFF.

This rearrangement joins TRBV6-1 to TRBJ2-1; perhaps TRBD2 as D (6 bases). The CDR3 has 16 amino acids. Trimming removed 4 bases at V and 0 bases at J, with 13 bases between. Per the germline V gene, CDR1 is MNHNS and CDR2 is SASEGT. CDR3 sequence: CASSVSSASSYNEQFF. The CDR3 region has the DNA TGTGCCAGCAGTGTCTCTAGCGCGAGCTCCTACAATGAGCAGTTCTTC.

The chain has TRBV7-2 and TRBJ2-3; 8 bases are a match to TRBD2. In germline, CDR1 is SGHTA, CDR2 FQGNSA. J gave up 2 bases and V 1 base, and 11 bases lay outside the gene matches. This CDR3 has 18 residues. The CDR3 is CASSLGPQAGGFTDTQYF. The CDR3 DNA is TGTGCCAGCAGCTTAGGGCCCCAGGCGGGAGGTTTCACAGATACGCAGTATTTT. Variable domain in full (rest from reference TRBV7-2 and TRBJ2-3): GAGVSQSPSNKVTEKGKDVELRCDPISGHTALYWYRQSLGQGLEFLIYFQGNSAPDKSGLPSDRFSAERTGGSVSTLTIQRTQQEDSAVYLCASSLGPQAGGFTDTQYFGPGTRLTVL.

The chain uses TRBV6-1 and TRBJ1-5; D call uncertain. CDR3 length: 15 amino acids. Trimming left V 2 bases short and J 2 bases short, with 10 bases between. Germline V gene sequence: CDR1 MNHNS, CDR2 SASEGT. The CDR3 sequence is CASSEQAVGNQPQHF. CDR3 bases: TGTGCCAGCAGTGAACAGGCAGTAGGCAATCAGCCCCAGCATTTT.

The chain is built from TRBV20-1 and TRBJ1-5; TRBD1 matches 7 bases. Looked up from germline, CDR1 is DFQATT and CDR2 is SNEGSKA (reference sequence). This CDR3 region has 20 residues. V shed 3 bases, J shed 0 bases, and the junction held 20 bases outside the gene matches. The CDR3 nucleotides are TGCAGTGCTAGTCCCGAGACAGGGAAGGTAAGAGCCGATAGCAATCAGCCCCAGCATTTT. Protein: CSASPETGKVRADSNQPQHF.

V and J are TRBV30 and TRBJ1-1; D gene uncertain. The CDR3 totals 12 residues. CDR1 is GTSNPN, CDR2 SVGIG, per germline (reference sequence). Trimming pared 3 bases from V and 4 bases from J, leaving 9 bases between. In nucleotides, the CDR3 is TGTGCCTGGAGCAGAAGTCCCACTGAAGCTTTCTTT. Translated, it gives CAWSRSPTEAFF.

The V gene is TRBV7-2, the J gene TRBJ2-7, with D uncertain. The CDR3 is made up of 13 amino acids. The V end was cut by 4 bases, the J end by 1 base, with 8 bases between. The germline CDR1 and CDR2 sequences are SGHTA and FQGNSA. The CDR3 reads CASSSQPSYEQYF. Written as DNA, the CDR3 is TGTGCCAGCAGCTCCCAGCCATCCTACGAGCAGTACTTC. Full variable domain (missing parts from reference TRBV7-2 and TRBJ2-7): GAGVSQSPSNKVTEKGKDVELRCDPISGHTALYWYRQSLGQGLEFLIYFQGNSAPDKSGLPSDRFSAERTGGSVSTLTIQRTQQEDSAVYLCASSSQPSYEQYFGPGTRLTVT.

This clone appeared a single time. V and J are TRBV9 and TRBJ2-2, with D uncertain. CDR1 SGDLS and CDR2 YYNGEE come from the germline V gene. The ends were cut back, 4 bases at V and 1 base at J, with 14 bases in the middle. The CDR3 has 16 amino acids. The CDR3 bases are TGTGCCAGCAGCCTCACCCCAACGGGGAACACCGGGGAGCTGTTTTTT. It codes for CASSLTPTGNTGELFF. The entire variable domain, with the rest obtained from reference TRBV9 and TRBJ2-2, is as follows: DSGVTQTPKHLITATGQRVTLRCSPRSGDLSVYWYQQSLDQGLQFLIQYYNGEERAKGNILERFSAQQFPDLHSELNLSSLELGDSALYFCASSLTPTGNTGELFFGEGSRLTVL.

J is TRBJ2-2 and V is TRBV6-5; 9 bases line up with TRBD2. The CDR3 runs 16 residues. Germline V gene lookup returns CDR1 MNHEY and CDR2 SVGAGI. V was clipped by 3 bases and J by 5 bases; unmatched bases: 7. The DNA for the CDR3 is TGTGCCAGCAGTTATGCGGGGGGGCCGGTTACCGGGGAGCTGTTTTTT. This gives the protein CASSYAGGPVTGELFF.

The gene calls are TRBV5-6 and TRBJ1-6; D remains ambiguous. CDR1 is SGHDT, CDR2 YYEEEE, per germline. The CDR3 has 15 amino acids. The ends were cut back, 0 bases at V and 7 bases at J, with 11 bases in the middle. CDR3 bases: TGTGCCAGCAGCTTGGCACCCCGGGCCAATTCACCCCTCCACTTT. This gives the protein CASSLAPRANSPLHF. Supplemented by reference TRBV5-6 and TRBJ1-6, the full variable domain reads DAGVTQSPTHLIKTRGQQVTLRCSPKSGHDTVSWYQQALGQGPQFIFQYYEEEERQRGNFPDRFSGHQFPNYSSELNVNALLLGDSALYLCASSLAPRANSPLHFGNGTRLTVT.

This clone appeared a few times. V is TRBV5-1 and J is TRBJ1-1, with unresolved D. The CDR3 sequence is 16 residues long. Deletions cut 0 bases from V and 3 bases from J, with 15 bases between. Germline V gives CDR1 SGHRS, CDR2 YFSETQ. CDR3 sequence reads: CASSLDFVVRDTEAFF. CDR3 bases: TGCGCCAGCAGCTTGGATTTTGTAGTCCGAGACACTGAAGCTTTCTTT. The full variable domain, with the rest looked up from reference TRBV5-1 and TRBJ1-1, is KAGVTQTPRYLIKTRGQQVTLSCSPISGHRSVSWYQQTPGQGLQFLFEYFSETQRNKGNFPGRFSGRQFSNSRSEMNVSTLELGDSALYLCASSLDFVVRDTEAFFGQGTRLTVV.

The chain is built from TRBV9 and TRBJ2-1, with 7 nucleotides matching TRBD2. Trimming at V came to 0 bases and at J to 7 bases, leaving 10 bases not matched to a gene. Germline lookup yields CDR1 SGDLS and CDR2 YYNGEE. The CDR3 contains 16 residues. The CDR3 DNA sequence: TGTGCCAGCAGCGTAGGGGTAGGGAGGGTAGAAAATGAGCAGTTCTTC. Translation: CASSVGVGRVENEQFF.

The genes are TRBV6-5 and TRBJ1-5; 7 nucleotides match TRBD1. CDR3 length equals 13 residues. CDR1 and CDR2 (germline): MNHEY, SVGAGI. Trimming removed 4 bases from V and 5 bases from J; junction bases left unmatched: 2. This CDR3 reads CASSFDRDQPQHF. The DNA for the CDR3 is TGTGCCAGCAGTTTCGACAGGGATCAGCCCCAGCATTTT.

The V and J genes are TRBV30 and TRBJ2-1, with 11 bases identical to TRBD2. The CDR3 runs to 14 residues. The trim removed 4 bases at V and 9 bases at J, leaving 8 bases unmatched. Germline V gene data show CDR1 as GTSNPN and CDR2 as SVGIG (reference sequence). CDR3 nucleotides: TGTGCCTGGAATTCCCTAGCGGGGGGAGGTGAGCAGTTCTTC. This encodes CAWNSLAGGGEQFF.

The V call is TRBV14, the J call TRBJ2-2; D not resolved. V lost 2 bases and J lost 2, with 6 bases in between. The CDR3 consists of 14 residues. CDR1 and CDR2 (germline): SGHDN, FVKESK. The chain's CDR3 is CASSQLDNTGELFF. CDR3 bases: TGTGCCAGCAGCCAATTGGATAACACCGGGGAGCTGTTTTTT.

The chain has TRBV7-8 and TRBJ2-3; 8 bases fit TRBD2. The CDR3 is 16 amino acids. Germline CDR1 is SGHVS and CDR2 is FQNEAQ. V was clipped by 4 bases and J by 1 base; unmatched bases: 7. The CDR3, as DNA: TGTGCCAGCAGCTGGGGGGCGGGAGGCGGCACAGATACGCAGTATTTT. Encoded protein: CASSWGAGGGTDTQYF.

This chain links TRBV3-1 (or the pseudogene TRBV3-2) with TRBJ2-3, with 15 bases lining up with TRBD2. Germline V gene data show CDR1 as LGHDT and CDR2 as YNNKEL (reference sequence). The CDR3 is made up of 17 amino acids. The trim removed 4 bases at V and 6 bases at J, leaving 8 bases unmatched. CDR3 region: CASSPSAGTSGGDTQYF. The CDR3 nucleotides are TGTGCCAGCAGCCCAAGTGCCGGGACTAGCGGGGGGGATACGCAGTATTTT.

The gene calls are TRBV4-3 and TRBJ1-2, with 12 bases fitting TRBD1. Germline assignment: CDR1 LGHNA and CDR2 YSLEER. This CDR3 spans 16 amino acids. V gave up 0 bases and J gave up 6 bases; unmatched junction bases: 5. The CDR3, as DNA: TGCGCCAGCAGCCAAGATCAAGGGACAGGGGGCGATGGCTACACCTTC. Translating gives CASSQDQGTGGDGYTF.

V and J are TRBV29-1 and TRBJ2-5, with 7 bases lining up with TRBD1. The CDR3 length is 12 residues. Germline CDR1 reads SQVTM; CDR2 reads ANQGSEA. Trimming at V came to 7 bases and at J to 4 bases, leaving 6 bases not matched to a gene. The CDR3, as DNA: TGCAGCGCATCCCCAGGGGGAGAGACCCAGTACTTC. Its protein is CSASPGGETQYF.